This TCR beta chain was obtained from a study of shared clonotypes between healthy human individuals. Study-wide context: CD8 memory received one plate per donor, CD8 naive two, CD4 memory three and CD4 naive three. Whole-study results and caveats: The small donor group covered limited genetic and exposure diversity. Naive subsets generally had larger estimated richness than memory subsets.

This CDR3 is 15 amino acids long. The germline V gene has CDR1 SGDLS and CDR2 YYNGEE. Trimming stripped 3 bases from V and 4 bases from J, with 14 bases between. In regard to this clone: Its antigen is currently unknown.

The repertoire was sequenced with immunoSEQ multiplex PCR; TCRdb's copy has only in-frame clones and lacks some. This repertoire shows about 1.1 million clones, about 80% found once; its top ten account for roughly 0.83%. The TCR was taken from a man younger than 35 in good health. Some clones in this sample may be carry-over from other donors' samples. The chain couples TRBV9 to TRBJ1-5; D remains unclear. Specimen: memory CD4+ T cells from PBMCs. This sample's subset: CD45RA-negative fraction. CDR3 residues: CASSAYPALNQPQHF. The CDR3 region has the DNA TGTGCCAGCAGCGCCTATCCGGCCCTTAATCAGCCCCAGCATTTT.